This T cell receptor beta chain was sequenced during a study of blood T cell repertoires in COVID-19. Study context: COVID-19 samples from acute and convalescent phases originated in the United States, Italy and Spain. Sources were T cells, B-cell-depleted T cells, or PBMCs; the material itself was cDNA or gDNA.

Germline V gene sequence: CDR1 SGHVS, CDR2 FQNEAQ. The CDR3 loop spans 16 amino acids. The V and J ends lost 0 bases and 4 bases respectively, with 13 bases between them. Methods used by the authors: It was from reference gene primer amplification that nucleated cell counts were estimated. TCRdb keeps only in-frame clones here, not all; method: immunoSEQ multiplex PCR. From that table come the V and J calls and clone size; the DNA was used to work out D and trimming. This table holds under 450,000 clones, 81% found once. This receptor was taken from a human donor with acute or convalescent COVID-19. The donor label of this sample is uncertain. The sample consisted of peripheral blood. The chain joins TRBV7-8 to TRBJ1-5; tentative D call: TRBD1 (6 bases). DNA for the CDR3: TGTGCCAGCAGCTTAGCCGGTGGCAGGGGTAATCAGCCCCAGCATTTT. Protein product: CASSLAGGRGNQPQHF.